This T cell receptor (beta chain) was found in a study of human T cells and chemical hapten exposure. Study as a whole: Mostly female, the patients presented with alopecia areata, totalis or universalis.

TCRdb processed the RACE reads anew with MiXCR; each CDR3 protein has one entry. The data hold around 62,000 distinct CDR3 sequences, with 6.5% to 8.5% observed a single time. This clonotype appeared many times. Antigen: not known. Broader study findings: Unchanged with DPC sensitization were TCRs above 1 in 1000 frequency. PT1 expanded TCR numbers rose with patch test score.

Time point indicated: pre-sensitization, week 0. Described treatment: therapeutic diphenylcyclopropenone sensitization with weekly scalp DPC. Trimming shortened V by 0 bases and J by 6 bases, and 12 bases separated the two germline ends. Germline CDR1 is SGHRS and CDR2 is YFSETQ. The CDR3 length is 14 residues. The receptor's source is a young woman with alopecia areata. Some clones in this sample may be carry-over from other donors' samples. This sequence joins TRBV5-1 and TRBJ2-5; possibly TRBD2 for D (6 bases). The sample consisted of whole blood, taken in connection with sensitization to the hapten diphenylcyclopropenone (DPC). The CDR3 region has the DNA TGCGCCAGCAGCTTGGTTCGGGGGACCCAGACCCAGTACTTC. Translating it yields CASSLVRGTQTQYF.